These T cell receptor beta chains were read from a single sample in a study of identical twins. TCRdb called the 5' RACE reads again in MiXCR, with one record for every CDR3 protein. The sample records 460,000 or so distinct CDR3 sequences, over 12% being singletons. This same sample was also part of a study on yellow fever vaccine responses in identical twins.

Material for sequencing was CD4+ T cells sorted from blood. These receptors were obtained from a woman under 30 in good health. The CDR3 runs from the conserved cysteine through the conserved F or W. The order of the fields is J gene, D gene, V gene, clone size, CDR3 protein, CDR3 DNA. D genes are given only for firm matches. Clone sizes are given selectively: once, few, many, or a class where the clone is expanded.

J gene: TRBJ2-1
D gene: TRBD2
V gene: TRBV27
clone size: few
CDR3 protein: CATITSGSSYNEQFF
CDR3 DNA: TGTGCCACCATAACTAGCGGGAGTTCGTACAATGAGCAGTTCTTC

J gene: TRBJ2-7
D gene: TRBD2
V gene: TRBV7-2
clone size: .
CDR3 protein: CASSLAGVSLEQYF
CDR3 DNA: TGTGCCAGCAGCCTAGCGGGAGTATCTCTCGAGCAGTACTTC

J gene: TRBJ2-1
D gene: .
V gene: TRBV12-3/TRBV12-4
clone size: few
CDR3 protein: CASSFSRNEQFF
CDR3 DNA: TGTGCCAGCAGTTTTAGTCGTAATGAGCAGTTCTTC

J gene: TRBJ1-2
D gene: .
V gene: TRBV12-3/TRBV12-4
clone size: few
CDR3 protein: CASKVRSANYGYTF
CDR3 DNA: TGTGCCAGCAAAGTCAGGTCAGCTAACTATGGCTACACCTTC

J gene: TRBJ2-7
D gene: .
V gene: TRBV27
clone size: .
CDR3 protein: CASIGQGGEQYF
CDR3 DNA: TGTGCCAGCATAGGGCAGGGGGGCGAGCAGTACTTC

J gene: TRBJ2-1
D gene: TRBD1
V gene: TRBV7-2
clone size: .
CDR3 protein: CASSYRDSSYNEQFF
CDR3 DNA: TGTGCCAGCAGCTACCGGGACAGCTCCTACAATGAGCAGTTCTTC

J gene: TRBJ2-3
D gene: .
V gene: TRBV4-3
clone size: .
CDR3 protein: CASSQDHTGTGYTDTQYF
CDR3 DNA: TGCGCCAGCAGCCAAGATCATACTGGAACGGGGTATACAGATACGCAGTATTTT

J gene: TRBJ2-5
D gene: TRBD2
V gene: TRBV3-1
clone size: .
CDR3 protein: CASTSSGSILETQYF
CDR3 DNA: TGTGCCAGCACCTCTAGCGGGAGCATCTTAGAGACCCAGTACTTC

J gene: TRBJ2-1
D gene: TRBD1
V gene: TRBV7-9
clone size: few
CDR3 protein: CASSSQGWSYNEQFF
CDR3 DNA: TGTGCCAGCAGCTCACAGGGGTGGTCCTACAATGAGCAGTTCTTC

J gene: TRBJ2-5
D gene: .
V gene: TRBV7-2
clone size: .
CDR3 protein: CASSPGDRASQETQYF
CDR3 DNA: TGTGCCAGCAGCCCGGGGGACCGAGCCTCCCAAGAGACCCAGTACTTC

J gene: TRBJ2-2
D gene: .
V gene: TRBV5-8
clone size: .
CDR3 protein: CASSWAGVNTGELFF
CDR3 DNA: TGTGCCAGCAGCTGGGCCGGAGTGAACACCGGGGAGCTGTTTTTT

J gene: TRBJ2-4
D gene: .
V gene: TRBV29-1
clone size: .
CDR3 protein: CSVGPEKNIQYF
CDR3 DNA: TGCAGCGTTGGGCCAGAGAAAAACATTCAGTACTTC

J gene: TRBJ2-7
D gene: TRBD1
V gene: TRBV6-2/TRBV6-3
clone size: few
CDR3 protein: CASRGDSRAVEYF
CDR3 DNA: TGTGCCAGCAGGGGGGACAGCCGGGCGGTGGAGTACTTC

J gene: TRBJ1-5
D gene: .
V gene: TRBV7-9
clone size: few
CDR3 protein: CASSLKDQPQHF
CDR3 DNA: TGTGCCAGCAGCTTAAAGGACCAGCCCCAGCATTTT

J gene: TRBJ2-7
D gene: TRBD1
V gene: TRBV20-1
clone size: few
CDR3 protein: CSAAIGTGVVREQYF
CDR3 DNA: TGCAGTGCTGCGATAGGGACAGGGGTAGTGAGGGAGCAGTACTTC

J gene: TRBJ2-4
D gene: TRBD1
V gene: TRBV27
clone size: few
CDR3 protein: CASSKSGQAKNIQYF
CDR3 DNA: TGTGCCAGCAGTAAATCGGGACAGGCCAAAAACATTCAGTACTTC

J gene: TRBJ2-1
D gene: TRBD2
V gene: TRBV3-1
clone size: .
CDR3 protein: CASSLGRSTYNEQFF
CDR3 DNA: TGTGCCAGCAGCCTCGGGAGGTCCACCTACAATGAGCAGTTCTTC